This TCR beta chain was identified in a study of T cell responses to AZD1222 COVID-19 vaccine (dated by TCRdb to the early 2020s). Regarding the study in general: AZD1222 recipients given second doses at about 4 weeks or at about 12 weeks were pooled, since spike-specific TCR depth and breadth were not found to differ between the two schedules. Trial participants were enrolled by age into subgroups of 18-55, 56-69 and 70-plus years, and around 150, 28 and 57 TCR-sequenced participants, respectively, were included in these subgroups. TCR sequencing covered some 240 trial participants: 207 given two doses of AZD1222 and 26 given two doses of MenACWY control vaccine.

Note on this clone: Its antigen has not been determined. Base qualities are not recorded, but no much larger clone differs from it by a single base.

The CDR3 regions of human TCRbeta chains were analyzed by immunosequencing. Concerning the study's data processing: TCRs in the repertoires were compared against a reference library of SARS-CoV-2-specific TCRs that had been generated with the MIRA antigen-specificity platform. Breadth was defined as the fraction of unique TCRs that were SARS-CoV-2-associated, and depth was defined as the fraction of total T cells that were SARS-CoV-2-associated. Each spike-specific TCR was assigned to its reactive spike region and to a CD4 or CD8 class using the MIRA data. Log10-transformed breadth and depth values were compared by one-way ANOVA with Sidak's multiple comparisons tests. Imported from immuneACCESS, the table was reduced by TCRdb to in-frame sequences with V and J called. These copies leave out some clones; in studies compared against another copy, an unresolved V gene accounts for under half, and the cause of the remainder is not known. The D gene and trimming were derived from the DNA, and the V and J assignments and clone size from that table. Here the sample has some 150,000 clones; approximately 93% occur a single time. The ten most abundant clones make up more than 0.8% of the sample.

The time point label here, explained by the study, means: baseline before first vaccination. Vaccinee samples were obtained from the UK trials COV001 and COV002, which included a single-blind randomized controlled phase 2/3 trial of AZD1222 (ChAdOx1 nCoV-19) in healthy adults. Trial participant PBMC samples were collected at day 0 and day 28 after the second dose for TCRbeta chain sequencing. What the research found in general, with its limitations: Participants were mostly white British and included more females than males, and it was suggested by the authors that clonal diversity may have been underestimated. Conclusions about previously exposed vaccinees are limited because only six or seven AZD1222 recipients were SARS-CoV-2 seropositive at baseline. Because no day 14 peak-response samples were available, the repertoires could be characterized only after the peak T cell response. The 56-69-year group was small, and its depth increase did not reach significance, likely because of low power. After two AZD1222 doses, spike-specific TCR breadth and depth were significantly higher than at day 0 and than in MenACWY recipients. CD4 TCRs associated with the vaccine covered the entire spike protein, and the dominant responses were in regions 160-218 and 743-854. Reportedly, close to half of the unique spike-specific TCRs recognized epitopes lying outside the regions that are mutated in the B.1.351 and B.1.1.7 variants.

CDR1 LNHDA and CDR2 SQIVND were looked up in the germline V gene (reference sequence). The CDR3 spans 16 residues, from the cysteine through the phenylalanine. The only DNA kept is the CDR3, 48 bases in frame from the first base. A distance of 17 bases separates the germline ends of V and J, which lose 3 bases and 3 bases respectively. The sequencing here drew on peripheral blood, taken on day 0 of AZD1222 vaccination. The chain is made from TRBV19 and TRBJ1-1; a confident D gene designation cannot be given. The sequence came from an adult in good health. The DNA sequence is as follows: TGTGCCAGTAGTATCCTCGCTTCCCGCCGGGACACTGAAGCTTTCTTT. Its amino acids are CASSILASRRDTEAFF.